A single sample gave rise to the 26 T cell receptor beta chains below, sequenced in a study of cytomegalovirus exposure and HLA in healthy donors. Sequencing was performed with immunoSEQ multiplex PCR; in TCRdb, only in-frame clones are kept and a portion is missing. This table has 130,000 to 150,000 clones, around 90% appearing once. Sequenced material: PBMCs. The receptors here all came from a woman between 25 and 40 years old in good health and CMV-seropositive.

The rearrangement uses TRBV4-1 and TRBJ2-3, with 7 bases identical to TRBD2. V shed 4 bases and J 2 bases; nucleotides not matched to a gene: 12. Germline V gene lookup returns CDR1 MGHRA and CDR2 YSYEKL. The CDR3 is 17 amino acids. DNA of the CDR3: TGCGCCAGCAGCCGAGATACTGCGGGGGTCTTCACAGATACGCAGTATTTT. It specifies CASSRDTAGVFTDTQYF.

J is TRBJ2-3 and V is TRBV7-9, with D possibly being TRBD1 (6 bases). CDR1 is SEHNR, CDR2 FQNEAQ, per germline (reference sequence). V lost 5 bases and J 5 bases, leaving 20 bases between the germline ends. The CDR3 runs 16 residues. The CDR3 here is CASSARNTGRQDTQYF. For the CDR3, the DNA is TGTGCCAGCAGCGCCAGGAACACAGGGCGTCAAGATACGCAGTATTTT.

This sequence joins TRBV11-2 and TRBJ1-1; D ambiguous. V was clipped by 2 bases and J by 1 base, with 8 bases between them. From germline, CDR1 is SGHAT and CDR2 FQNNGV. This CDR3 region has 14 residues. CDR3 DNA sequence: TGTGCCAGCAGCTTACCCGGTAGGAACACTGAAGCTTTCTTT. As protein: CASSLPGRNTEAFF.

This CDR3 reads CASSSSQGLDEQYF. CDR3 in DNA: TGTGCCAGCAGCTCATCACAGGGATTGGACGAGCAGTACTTC. The chain employs TRBV6-5 and TRBJ2-7; D is perhaps TRBD1 (6 bases). The CDR3 totals 14 residues. V was shortened by 6 bases and J by 5 bases, with 17 bases between the two germline ends. Germline CDR1 and CDR2: MNHEY and SVGAGI.

The gene calls are TRBV28 and TRBJ2-1, with 12 bases matching TRBD2. Germline-derived CDR1 and CDR2 are MDHEN and SYDVKM. The V and J ends lost 3 bases and 6 bases, in that order; junction bases with no gene match: 3. This CDR3 has 15 residues. CDR3 protein: CASSFRLAGANEQFF. The CDR3 DNA reads TGTGCCAGCAGTTTCAGACTAGCGGGAGCCAATGAGCAGTTCTTC.

The rearrangement links TRBV2 to TRBJ1-5; 8 positions agree with TRBD1. Germline V gene data show CDR1 as SNHLY and CDR2 as FYNNEI. The CDR3 is made up of 15 amino acids. The ends lost 5 bases at V and 3 bases at J; junction bases unmatched: 6. The CDR3 nucleotides read TGTGCCAGCAGTTTAAAGGGACAGGACAATCAGCCCCAGCATTTT. This sequence encodes CASSLKGQDNQPQHF.

This clone has only one observation. V usage is TRBV6-5 and J usage is TRBJ1-1; the match to TRBD1 covers 7 bases. The CDR3 extends over 15 amino acids. The germline V gene has CDR1 MNHEY and CDR2 SVGAGI. J was trimmed by 0 bases and V by 6 bases; bases with no gene match: 7. CDR3 in amino acids: CASRSLTGVNTEAFF. CDR3 in DNA: TGTGCCAGCAGATCACTCACAGGGGTGAACACTGAAGCTTTCTTT.

The chain is built from TRBV28 and TRBJ2-5; D is perhaps TRBD2 (5 bases). Deletions cut 2 bases from V and 5 bases from J, with 9 bases between. The germline CDR1 and CDR2 sequences are MDHEN and SYDVKM. The CDR3 length is 13 residues. As DNA, the CDR3 is TGTGCCAGCAGTTTAGACTATAGGGAGACCCAGTACTTC. Its protein is CASSLDYRETQYF. The entire variable domain, with the rest obtained from reference TRBV28 and TRBJ2-5, is as follows: DVKVTQSSRYLVKRTGEKVFLECVQDMDHENMFWYRQDPGLGLRLIYFSYDVKMKEKGDIPEGYSVSREKKERFSLILESASTNQTSMYLCASSLDYRETQYFGPGTRLLVL.

The J gene is TRBJ2-1, the V gene TRBV4-1; TRBD2 might be the D (5 bases). CDR1 and CDR2 (germline): MGHRA, YSYEKL. V was clipped by 0 bases and J by 4 bases, with 13 bases between them. The CDR3 covers 16 residues. CDR3 loop: CASSQEKRSYYNEQFF. The CDR3 nucleotides read TGCGCCAGCAGCCAAGAAAAGCGGAGCTATTACAATGAGCAGTTCTTC.

The chain is built from TRBV19 and TRBJ2-7; TRBD1 is a possible D gene (6 bases). V was shortened by 2 bases and J by 4 bases, with 12 bases between the two germline ends. The CDR3 totals 14 residues. The germline gives CDR1 LNHDA, CDR2 SQIVND (reference sequence). The CDR3 sequence is CASSITGQRYEQYF. CDR3 DNA: TGTGCCAGTAGTATAACAGGGCAGAGGTACGAGCAGTACTTC.

This rearrangement joins TRBV28 to TRBJ1-4; the D is unclear. The V and J ends lost 4 bases and 16 bases respectively, with 22 bases between them. Germline V gives CDR1 MDHEN, CDR2 SYDVKM. The length of the CDR3 is 14 residues. The CDR3 reads CASSSQLLIRREFF. The CDR3 DNA follows: TGTGCCAGCAGTTCCCAACTCCTGATCCGACGGGAGTTTTTT.

The chain couples TRBV7-3 to TRBJ2-5; 15 nucleotides match TRBD2. After removal of 4 bases from V and 2 bases from J, the junction contained 2 bases not matched to a gene. CDR1 and CDR2 from the germline V gene are SGHTA and FQGTGA. The CDR3 consists of 16 residues. In DNA form, the CDR3 reads TGTGCCAGCAGCTCCGGACTAGCGGGAGGGCAAGAGACCCAGTACTTC. Its protein is CASSSGLAGGQETQYF.

V is TRBV2 and J is TRBJ2-5; 10 nucleotides line up with TRBD2. Trimming removed 5 bases from V and 3 bases from J; junction bases left unmatched: 6. The CDR3 consists of 15 residues. Germline assignment: CDR1 SNHLY and CDR2 FYNNEI. CDR3 DNA: TGTGCCAGCAGTTCCGGGACTAGCGAGGAAGAGACCCAGTACTTC. Translation: CASSSGTSEEETQYF.

CDR3 nucleotide sequence: TGTGCCAGCAGCGACAACAGGGCCGGGAACGAGCAGTACTTC. Protein sequence: CASSDNRAGNEQYF. This chain connects TRBV25-1 to TRBJ2-7, with D possibly being TRBD1 (6 bases). CDR1 and CDR2 from the germline V gene are MGHDK and SYGVNS. This CDR3 has 14 residues. Trimming took 6 bases from V and 5 from J, leaving 17 bases between them.

The chain employs TRBV7-9 and TRBJ2-5, with D possibly matching TRBD1 (6 bases). The CDR3 is 13 amino acids. The ends were cut back, 4 bases at V and 4 bases at J, with 10 bases in the middle. Germline V gene data show CDR1 as SEHNR and CDR2 as FQNEAQ (reference sequence). CDR3 in DNA: TGTGCCAGCAGCTCAGGGGTTGGAGAGACCCAGTACTTC. Its protein is CASSSGVGETQYF.

The chain links TRBV28 to TRBJ2-7; D gene ambiguous. CDR1 MDHEN and CDR2 SYDVKM come from the germline V gene. CDR3 length: 15 amino acids. The ends were cut back, 2 bases at V and 1 base at J, with 12 bases in the middle. The CDR3 reads CASSLIQHSSYEQYF. The CDR3 nucleotides read TGTGCCAGCAGTTTAATCCAACATTCGTCCTACGAGCAGTACTTC.

The chain links TRBV4-1 to TRBJ1-5; D unresolved. There are 18 residues in the CDR3. V dropped 0 bases and J dropped 3 bases, with 18 bases sitting between them. Germline CDR1 MGHRA, CDR2 YSYEKL. The CDR3 is CASSQDPSEGRDNQPQHF. CDR3 coding DNA: TGCGCCAGCAGCCAAGATCCCTCGGAAGGGCGGGACAATCAGCCCCAGCATTTT.

This rearrangement joins TRBV2 to TRBJ2-1; TRBD2 agrees at 13 bases. Per the germline V gene, CDR1 is SNHLY and CDR2 is FYNNEI. With 5 bases clipped from V and 7 bases from J, the junction kept 8 bases outside the gene matches. The CDR3 contains 16 residues. This chain's CDR3 is CASSLSGTSGKNEQFF. The CDR3 nucleotides are TGTGCCAGCAGTCTGTCCGGGACTAGCGGGAAGAATGAGCAGTTCTTC.

The J gene is TRBJ1-3, the V gene TRBV6-1, with D unresolved. V lost 5 bases to trimming and J lost 4 bases, with 15 bases between them. The germline gives CDR1 MNHNS, CDR2 SASEGT. This CDR3 comprises 15 residues. This CDR3 is CASSTLPGRGNTIYF. In DNA, the CDR3 is TGTGCCAGCAGTACGCTACCCGGGAGAGGAAACACCATATATTTT.

The chain carries TRBV7-3 and TRBJ2-1; 9 bases are a match to TRBD2. Germline values: CDR1 SGHTA, CDR2 FQGTGA. The length of the CDR3 is 15 residues. J was trimmed by 8 bases and V by 5 bases; bases with no gene match: 10. CDR3 region: CASSQWAGGDDEQFF. CDR3 nucleotide sequence: TGTGCCAGCAGCCAGTGGGCGGGAGGGGATGATGAGCAGTTCTTC.

This clone has a single count. This chain joins TRBV6-6 and TRBJ1-4; tentative D call: TRBD1 (5 bases). Trimming left V 0 bases short and J 7 bases short, with 9 bases between. Germline V lookup: CDR1 MNHNY, CDR2 SVGAGI (reference sequence). This CDR3 comprises 14 residues. The CDR3 bases are TGTGCCAGCAGTTACTCGGGAGGGGTTGAAAAACTGTTTTTT. This encodes CASSYSGGVEKLFF.

In DNA form, the CDR3 reads TGTGCCAGCAGCTTATTCGGGATTAGCACAGATACGCAGTATTTT. Translation gives CASSLFGISTDTQYF. The genes are TRBV7-2 and TRBJ2-3, with D perhaps TRBD2 (5 bases). CDR1 is SGHTA and CDR2 is FQGNSA in the germline V gene. The germline V and J ends were trimmed by 2 bases and 0 bases, with 9 bases remaining between them. CDR3 length: 15 amino acids.

This sequence joins TRBV5-1 and TRBJ2-1, with 7 bases identical to TRBD1. The CDR3 extends over 15 amino acids. Germline V lookup: CDR1 SGHRS, CDR2 YFSETQ. Germline trimming cut 6 bases from V and 5 bases from J; bases unmatched to any gene: 11. The CDR3 bases are TGCGCCAGCATCACCGGGACAGAAGGACACAATGAGCAGTTCTTC. As protein: CASITGTEGHNEQFF.

The CDR3 reads CASSPSSPNTEAFF. The DNA for the CDR3 is TGTGCCAGCTCACCTTCGAGCCCTAACACTGAAGCTTTCTTT. V usage is TRBV18 and J usage is TRBJ1-1; D unresolved. Trimming took off 3 bases at V and 2 bases at J, with 10 bases between the two ends. This CDR3 comprises 14 residues. Looked up from germline, CDR1 is KGHSH and CDR2 is LQKENI.

The chain uses TRBV27 and TRBJ1-5; 7 nucleotides line up with TRBD1. With V trimmed by 6 bases and J by 4 bases, 15 bases remained unmatched. CDR1 MNHEY and CDR2 SMNVEV come from the germline V gene (reference sequence). CDR3 length equals 17 residues. DNA of the CDR3: TGTGCCAGCAGCCGCCCCCCCGGGACAGAAAGTAATCAGCCCCAGCATTTT. Translated, it gives CASSRPPGTESNQPQHF.

V usage is TRBV18 and J usage is TRBJ1-5, with D tentatively TRBD1 (6 bases). CDR3 length equals 16 residues. Germline V CDR1 and CDR2: KGHSH, LQKENI. V was clipped by 3 bases and J by 1 base, with 13 bases between them. The CDR3 spells CASSPPGQVSNQPQHF. For the CDR3, the DNA is TGTGCCAGCTCACCGCCGGGACAAGTAAGCAATCAGCCCCAGCATTTT.